This is a list of T cell receptor beta chains from one sample in a study of shared clonotypes between healthy human individuals. The repertoire was sequenced with immunoSEQ multiplex PCR; TCRdb's copy has only in-frame clones and lacks some. The table has 450,000 to 500,000 clones, around 73% seen once; the top ten hold approximately 12%. Sequencing was carried out using PBMCs. The receptors were sampled from a woman in her thirties or forties in good health. Some clones in this sample may be carry-over from other donors' samples. CDR3s include the opening cysteine and the closing phenylalanine or tryptophan. The D gene is left open where the match is weak. Clone size, where shown, is once, few, many, or a class for clones that have expanded.

CDR3nt: TGTGCCAGCAGCTTGTTCGGGTCTTACAATGAGCAGTTCTTC; CDR3aa: CASSLFGSYNEQFF; abundance: .; v_gene: TRBV5-4; d_gene: .; j_gene: TRBJ2-1
CDR3nt: TGTGCCAGCAGTTCCCGTCGAGGGAGGTACGAGCAGTACTTC; CDR3aa: CASSSRRGRYEQYF; abundance: few; v_gene: TRBV28; d_gene: .; j_gene: TRBJ2-7
CDR3nt: TGTGCCAGCAGCTTATATCACGACACAGATACGCAGTATTTT; CDR3aa: CASSLYHDTDTQYF; abundance: .; v_gene: TRBV7-7; d_gene: .; j_gene: TRBJ2-3
CDR3nt: TGCAGCGTCCCGGGGGGGCGGCCCCGCGATGAGCAGTTCTTC; CDR3aa: CSVPGGRPRDEQFF; abundance: once; v_gene: TRBV29-1; d_gene: TRBD2; j_gene: TRBJ2-1
CDR3nt: TGCAGCGTTGAAGCAGGGACAGGGGGCGAAGCCAAAAACATTCAGTACTTC; CDR3aa: CSVEAGTGGEAKNIQYF; abundance: .; v_gene: TRBV29-1; d_gene: TRBD1; j_gene: TRBJ2-4
CDR3nt: TGTGCCAGCAGCTTAGATCGTGTCAGGGGGGGAACCACAGATACGCAGTATTTT; CDR3aa: CASSLDRVRGGTTDTQYF; abundance: .; v_gene: TRBV11-2; d_gene: .; j_gene: TRBJ2-3
CDR3nt: TGTGCCAGCTCAACGCTTAGCGGGAGGGCCGCAGATACGCAGTATTTT; CDR3aa: CASSTLSGRAADTQYF; abundance: .; v_gene: TRBV18; d_gene: TRBD2; j_gene: TRBJ2-3
CDR3nt: TGTGCCAGCAGTACTACACCTATCTACGAGCAGTACTTC; CDR3aa: CASSTTPIYEQYF; abundance: once; v_gene: TRBV28; d_gene: .; j_gene: TRBJ2-7
CDR3nt: TGTGCCAGCAGCAGAGCGAGGGGAGAGACCCAGTACTTC; CDR3aa: CASSRARGETQYF; abundance: .; v_gene: TRBV11-2; d_gene: .; j_gene: TRBJ2-5
CDR3nt: TGCGCCAGCAGCTCAGACGGGAACACCGGGGAGCTGTTTTTT; CDR3aa: CASSSDGNTGELFF; abundance: .; v_gene: TRBV5-1; d_gene: .; j_gene: TRBJ2-2
CDR3nt: TGTGCCAGCAGAGAATCCGGGACAGGGGCCTCGAGACGCGGCTACACCTTC; CDR3aa: CASRESGTGASRRGYTF; abundance: .; v_gene: TRBV28; d_gene: TRBD1; j_gene: TRBJ1-2
CDR3nt: TGCGCCAGCAGAGAGCAGGGTTTTGGGGCCAACGTCCTGACTTTC; CDR3aa: CASREQGFGANVLTF; abundance: .; v_gene: TRBV5-1; d_gene: .; j_gene: TRBJ2-6
CDR3nt: TGTGCCAGCGAAAGGGAGATGGCCAAAAACATTCAGTACTTC; CDR3aa: CASEREMAKNIQYF; abundance: .; v_gene: TRBV7-9; d_gene: .; j_gene: TRBJ2-4
CDR3nt: TGTGCCAGCAGCCCTGACAGGGCCAATCAGCCCCAGCATTTT; CDR3aa: CASSPDRANQPQHF; abundance: .; v_gene: TRBV7-9; d_gene: TRBD1; j_gene: TRBJ1-5
CDR3nt: TGCGCCAGCAGCTTGGGGACCCGGATTTCCGGGGAGCTGTTTTTT; CDR3aa: CASSLGTRISGELFF; abundance: .; v_gene: TRBV5-1; d_gene: .; j_gene: TRBJ2-2
CDR3nt: TGTGCCAGCAGCGTACGGGCGTCCGCGAACACCGGGGAGCTGTTTTTT; CDR3aa: CASSVRASANTGELFF; abundance: .; v_gene: TRBV9; d_gene: .; j_gene: TRBJ2-2
CDR3nt: TGCGCCAGCAGCCGTGCCGGGACAGGGGCCAACATTCAGTACTTC; CDR3aa: CASSRAGTGANIQYF; abundance: .; v_gene: TRBV5-1; d_gene: TRBD1; j_gene: TRBJ2-4
CDR3nt: TGTGCCAGCAGGCCTTTATGGGGTTCTCAAACTAATGAAAAACTGTTTTTT; CDR3aa: CASRPLWGSQTNEKLFF; abundance: .; v_gene: TRBV28; d_gene: .; j_gene: TRBJ1-4
CDR3nt: TGTGCCAGCAGCGGACTAGCGGGAGGAGAGCAGTACTTC; CDR3aa: CASSGLAGGEQYF; abundance: once; v_gene: TRBV2; d_gene: TRBD2; j_gene: TRBJ2-7
CDR3nt: TGTGCCAGTAGAGACTGGGACGGAAGAGAGAACACTGAAGCTTTCTTT; CDR3aa: CASRDWDGRENTEAFF; abundance: .; v_gene: TRBV19; d_gene: .; j_gene: TRBJ1-1
CDR3nt: TGTGCCAGCAACCGAGCGGGAGGAGGGCTGGCGGGGCAGTTCTTC; CDR3aa: CASNRAGGGLAGQFF; abundance: .; v_gene: TRBV28; d_gene: TRBD2; j_gene: TRBJ2-1
CDR3nt: TGTGCCAGCAGTTCCCCGGGAGGGGATGAAAAACTGTTTTTT; CDR3aa: CASSSPGGDEKLFF; abundance: .; v_gene: TRBV27; d_gene: .; j_gene: TRBJ1-4